The clone carrying this T cell receptor beta chain was seen a single time. The CDR3 is made up of 16 amino acids. The junction had 4 bases not matched to a gene; V was cut back by 5 bases and J by 2 bases. From germline, CDR1 is SGHAT and CDR2 FQNNGV. The source of the sample is a study of control samples from healthy donors and cancer patients. Sequencing used immunoSEQ multiplex PCR; TCRdb keeps in-frame clones, though not all of them. The sample records some 170,000 clones, roughly 95% being singletons. This chain uses TRBV11-2 with TRBJ2-3; 13 positions match TRBD2. The clonotype originates from a woman in her 30s in good health. The sample taken for sequencing was blood. In nucleotides, the CDR3 is TGTGCCAGCAGCCATGGACTAGCGGGGGTCACAGATACGCAGTATTTT. As protein: CASSHGLAGVTDTQYF.